These T cell receptor beta chains were read from a single sample in a study of T cells in localized non-small cell lung cancer. Clones were sequenced by immunoSEQ multiplex PCR, and TCRdb holds only the in-frame ones, with some missing. The sample has approximately 81,000 clones, around 89% seen once; the top ten hold roughly 19%. The specimen comprised peripheral blood, sampled before any cancer treatment. All receptors derive from a woman aged 35-75 years with stage I squamous cell lung carcinoma. Both conserved end residues are part of each CDR3. The D gene is left open where the match is weak. A row's size may be missing; if present it is once, few, many or a size class.

CDR3nt	CDR3aa	abundance	d_gene	v_gene	j_gene
TGTGCCAGCAGTGATAGGCAGGGAAATTCACCCCTCCACTTT	CASSDRQGNSPLHF	.	.	TRBV2	TRBJ1-6
TGTGCCAGCAGCCAAGTACAGGGGGCCATGTGGAACACTGAAGCTTTCTTT	CASSQVQGAMWNTEAFF	.	TRBD1	TRBV14	TRBJ1-1
TGTGCCAGCAGTGGGGAATCCGGAAACACCATATATTTT	CASSGESGNTIYF	once	.	TRBV7-9	TRBJ1-3
TGTGCCAGCAGCCCCACAGGGAACTATGGCTACACCTTC	CASSPTGNYGYTF	.	.	TRBV7-6	TRBJ1-2
TGTGCCAGCAGCCAATCAGGACAGAACACTGAAGCTTTCTTT	CASSQSGQNTEAFF	.	.	TRBV16	TRBJ1-1
TGTGCCAGCAGTTTCGGGGGACAGGAGCCTTATGGCTACACCTTC	CASSFGGQEPYGYTF	.	TRBD1	TRBV28	TRBJ1-2
TGTGCCAGCAGCGTGGGAGGTTTGGCTGGAAACACCATATATTTT	CASSVGGLAGNTIYF	.	.	TRBV9	TRBJ1-3
TGTGCCAGCAGTGAAGCGGGCGGGGGAGCAGATACGCAGTATTTT	CASSEAGGGADTQYF	once	TRBD2	TRBV6-1	TRBJ2-3
TGTGCCATCTCCCCCCAGGAAAACTATGGCTACACCTTC	CAISPQENYGYTF	.	.	TRBV10-3	TRBJ1-2
TGTGCCAGCAGCCCCCGTAGGAGCAATCAGCCCCAGCATTTT	CASSPRRSNQPQHF	.	.	TRBV6-5	TRBJ1-5
TGTGCCAGCAGTTTAAACAGGGGCGGCACCGGGGAGCTGTTTTTT	CASSLNRGGTGELFF	.	TRBD1	TRBV2	TRBJ2-2
TGTGCCAGCAGCTTGGAAGGGGGGGGCTATGGCTACACCTTC	CASSLEGGGYGYTF	.	.	TRBV5-8	TRBJ1-2
TGTGCCAGCAGCTTTGGTTCAGGGGATGAAAAACTGTTTTTT	CASSFGSGDEKLFF	.	.	TRBV7-9	TRBJ1-4
TGTGCCAGCTCATCCGGACAGTCTCCCCTAATGAACACTGAAGCTTTCTTT	CASSSGQSPLMNTEAFF	.	.	TRBV18	TRBJ1-1
TGTGCCAGCAGCTCGGGACTCCAGATGAACACTGAAGCTTTCTTT	CASSSGLQMNTEAFF	.	.	TRBV5-5	TRBJ1-1
TGTGCCAGCATCGGGGACACAACTAATGAAAAACTGTTTTTT	CASIGDTTNEKLFF	.	.	TRBV2	TRBJ1-4
TGTGCCAGCAGCGTAGATCCGGGGGGGCGGTCGGAGACCCAGTACTTC	CASSVDPGGRSETQYF	.	TRBD2	TRBV9	TRBJ2-5
TGTGCCAGCAGCCCGTGGACGGGCGGCGATTCACCCCTCCACTTT	CASSPWTGGDSPLHF	.	.	TRBV7-9	TRBJ1-6
TGTGCCAGCAGCTTGGGGGACAGGGTTAGGAGCTATGGCTACACCTTC	CASSLGDRVRSYGYTF	.	TRBD1	TRBV5-4	TRBJ1-2
TGTGCCAGCAGTTTATCAACAGGGGCCCCAGTTTTGTTC	CASSLSTGAPVLF	.	TRBD1	TRBV27	TRBJ1-2
TGTGCCAGCAGTGAGCCCGGGACAGGCGGAGGAAAACTGTTTTTT	CASSEPGTGGGKLFF	.	TRBD1	TRBV25-1	TRBJ1-4
TGTGCCAGCAGTGACTCGCCAGGGGGCGCTTACAATGAGCAGTTCTTC	CASSDSPGGAYNEQFF	.	TRBD1	TRBV6-4	TRBJ2-1
TGTGCCAGCTCACCGGGGCAGGGGGGCACTGAAGCTTTCTTT	CASSPGQGGTEAFF	.	TRBD1	TRBV18	TRBJ1-1
TGTGCCAGCAGTTCAGACAGGTCCTATGGCTACACCTTC	CASSSDRSYGYTF	.	.	TRBV6-5	TRBJ1-2
TGTGCCAGCAGCTCCCTTCGCGGCGAGCAGTACTTC	CASSSLRGEQYF	.	.	TRBV7-3	TRBJ2-7
TGTGCCTGGAGTAGATTAGGGACAGGAGTGAACACTGAAGCTTTCTTT	CAWSRLGTGVNTEAFF	.	TRBD1	TRBV30	TRBJ1-1
TGTGCCAGCAGTCATAACAGGGACACTGAAGCTTTCTTT	CASSHNRDTEAFF	.	.	TRBV5-4	TRBJ1-1
TGTGCCAGCAGCCCCTCCTCCGTGCAGTTCTTC	CASSPSSVQFF	.	.	TRBV14	TRBJ2-1
TGTGCCAGCAGTCAGAACGGGGTTAGCAATCAGCCCCAGCATTTT	CASSQNGVSNQPQHF	few	.	TRBV6-1	TRBJ1-5
TGTGCCAGCAGTTTATACTCCCCCCGGGACCCCGAGCAGTACTTC	CASSLYSPRDPEQYF	.	.	TRBV27	TRBJ2-7
TGTGCCAGCAGCTTAGGCAATTACTATGAGCAGTTCTTC	CASSLGNYYEQFF	.	.	TRBV7-6	TRBJ2-1
TGTGCCAGCAGTTACTCGATGGGGGGGGAGACCCAGTACTTC	CASSYSMGGETQYF	once	TRBD2	TRBV6-6	TRBJ2-5
TGTGCCAGCTCACCTAACCGGGCCGACACTGAAGCTTTCTTT	CASSPNRADTEAFF	.	.	TRBV18	TRBJ1-1
TGTGCCAGCACCTTACGCGGGGGGACAGGGGGATCACCCCTCCACTTT	CASTLRGGTGGSPLHF	.	TRBD1	TRBV6-4	TRBJ1-6
TGTGCCAGCAGTCCAGGGAGGACTGGAAACACCATATATTTT	CASSPGRTGNTIYF	once	.	TRBV6-5	TRBJ1-3
TGTGCCAGCTCACCAGAAGGACTAGCCGGGACCCAGTACTTC	CASSPEGLAGTQYF	.	TRBD2	TRBV18	TRBJ2-5
TGTGCCAGCAGCTTGGTTGGCGGGCTGGATACGCAGTATTTT	CASSLVGGLDTQYF	few	.	TRBV5-4	TRBJ2-3
TGTGCCAGCAGCTGGGGAGGGGGGACAAATTCACCCCTCCACTTT	CASSWGGGTNSPLHF	.	.	TRBV11-2	TRBJ1-6
TGTGCCAGTTCGTGGGGGGGGCATGAAAAACTGTTTTTT	CASSWGGHEKLFF	.	.	TRBV2	TRBJ1-4
TGTGCAAGCAGTGAAAGGGACGGTTCTAATTCACCCCTCCACTTT	CASSERDGSNSPLHF	.	.	TRBV2	TRBJ1-6
TGCGCCAGCAGCTTGCGGGGTATCACAGATACGCAGTATTTT	CASSLRGITDTQYF	once	.	TRBV5-1	TRBJ2-3
TGTGCCAGCAGCGTACAAGGTAACAATCAGCCCCAGCATTTT	CASSVQGNNQPQHF	.	.	TRBV9	TRBJ1-5
TGCAGTGGATCCTACGAGCAGTACTTC	CSGSYEQYF	.	.	TRBV20-1	TRBJ2-7
TGTGCCTGGAGTATAGGGACACAAGAGACCCAGTACTTC	CAWSIGTQETQYF	.	.	TRBV30	TRBJ2-5
TGTGCCTGCGGGGTAGCGGGGGCCACCTCGGAGACCCAGTACTTC	CACGVAGATSETQYF	.	TRBD2	TRBV30	TRBJ2-5
TGTGCCAGCAGCGTAGTCGGCTCGGGGACATACAATGAGCAGTTCTTC	CASSVVGSGTYNEQFF	.	.	TRBV9	TRBJ2-1
TGTGCCAGCAGTCTACAGGGGTTGCAAGAGACCCAGTACTTC	CASSLQGLQETQYF	.	TRBD1	TRBV6-1	TRBJ2-5
TGTGCCAGCAGTTACTGGCCCTATGGCTACACCTTC	CASSYWPYGYTF	.	.	TRBV6-8	TRBJ1-2
TGTGCCAGCAGCTTAAGACAGGGAGTGAGAGGAACTGAAGCTTTCTTT	CASSLRQGVRGTEAFF	.	TRBD1	TRBV7-8	TRBJ1-1
TGTGCCAGCAGCCTACGGGGCGGACAGGGTCTCTATGGCTACACCTTC	CASSLRGGQGLYGYTF	.	TRBD1	TRBV7-9	TRBJ1-2
TGTGCCAGCGCAGGGACCCAGGGCTATGGCTACACCTTC	CASAGTQGYGYTF	.	.	TRBV7-8	TRBJ1-2